These T cell receptor beta chains were read from a single sample in a study of blood T cell repertoires in COVID-19. TCRdb's table, derived via immunoSEQ multiplex PCR, lists solely in-frame clones and lacks some. The sample carries 200,000 to 250,000 clones, 75% to 85% recorded once. The sample taken for sequencing was peripheral blood. The receptors stem from a woman in her 70s with acute or convalescent COVID-19. The CDR3 runs from the conserved cysteine through the conserved F or W. A D gene is named only where the DNA matches it firmly. Clone size is given for some rows only: seen once, a few or many times, or a class if the clone is expanded.

clone size	D gene	J gene	V gene	CDR3 DNA	CDR3 protein
NA	NA	TRBJ2-3	TRBV15	TGTGCCACCAGCAGAGAGGACTCCTTCACAGATACGCAGTATTTT	CATSREDSFTDTQYF
NA	TRBD1	TRBJ1-6	TRBV27	TGTGCCAGCAGTCCCCGGACAGGGGGGGGTAATTCACCCCTCCACTTT	CASSPRTGGGNSPLHF
NA	NA	TRBJ1-2	TRBV19	TGTGCCAGTAGTATCCGGGACACTTATGGCTACACCTTC	CASSIRDTYGYTF
NA	TRBD1	TRBJ2-7	TRBV7-9	TGTGCCAGCAGCTTTTACCGGGACAGGGCGTACGAGCAGTACTTC	CASSFYRDRAYEQYF
NA	TRBD1	TRBJ2-5	TRBV3-1/TRBV3-2	TGTGCCACCGGACAGGGACGAGAGACCCAGTACTTC	CATGQGRETQYF
NA	TRBD1	TRBJ1-1	TRBV3-1/TRBV3-2	TGTGCCAGCAGCCAAGTTCTGGACAGGGGGAACACTGAAGCTTTCTTT	CASSQVLDRGNTEAFF
NA	NA	TRBJ1-5	TRBV30	TGTGCCTGGAGTGTTCAGGGTAGCCAGCCCCAGCATTTT	CAWSVQGSQPQHF
NA	NA	TRBJ2-2	TRBV28	TGTGCCAGCCTAGAAGCGGGACAGGAGAACACCGGGGAGCTGTTTTTT	CASLEAGQENTGELFF
NA	TRBD2	TRBJ2-3	TRBV7-2	TGTGCCAGCAGCCCCCATCTCCCGGGGGGGCCGCTCGGCACAGATACGCAGTATTTT	CASSPHLPGGPLGTDTQYF
NA	TRBD2	TRBJ2-5	TRBV3-1/TRBV3-2	TGTGCCAGCAGCCAACACCCAGCGGGGGCCTCCCAAGAGACCCAGTACTTC	CASSQHPAGASQETQYF
many	NA	TRBJ2-1	TRBV19	TGTGCCAGTAGTATAATAGCGTCAGCCTACAATGAGCAGTTCTTC	CASSIIASAYNEQFF